The 16 T cell receptor beta chains below all came from one sample that was sequenced in a study of T cells in pancreatic ductal adenocarcinoma. The assay was immunoSEQ multiplex PCR, and TCRdb's table has in-frame clones only and misses some. The sample includes over 10,000 clones, about nine tenths of them seen just once. The selected patients with pancreatic ductal adenocarcinoma had surgery but no neoadjuvant therapy. Material: PBMCs. The receptors were gathered from a human donor with pancreatic ductal adenocarcinoma.

V is TRBV5-1 and J is TRBJ2-1; the D call may be TRBD1 or TRBD2 (6 bases each). Germline CDR1 and CDR2: SGHRS and YFSETQ. The CDR3 sequence is 15 residues long. Deletions cut 2 bases from V and 4 bases from J, with 13 bases between. The CDR3 DNA sequence: TGCGCCAGCAGCTTCGAAGGGGGGTCTTACAATGAGCAGTTCTTC. Its translation: CASSFEGGSYNEQFF.

V usage is TRBV30 and J usage is TRBJ2-2, with D possibly matching TRBD1 (6 bases). The germline V gene has CDR1 GTSNPN and CDR2 SVGIG (reference sequence). CDR3 size: 14 residues. Trimming pared 4 bases from V and 4 bases from J, leaving 13 bases between. CDR3 sequence: CAWTQGQSTGELFF. In nucleotides, the CDR3 is TGTGCCTGGACCCAAGGACAGTCCACCGGGGAGCTGTTTTTT.

CDR3 amino acids: CASSLGPSKEYEQYF. For the CDR3, the DNA is TGCGCCAGCAGCCTCGGCCCCTCAAAGGAATACGAGCAGTACTTC. V gene TRBV4-1 combines with J gene TRBJ2-7, with D unclear. The V gene lost 4 bases and the J gene lost 4 bases, with 17 bases spanning the gap. There are 15 residues in the CDR3. Germline V gives CDR1 MGHRA, CDR2 YSYEKL.

This rearrangement joins TRBV7-9 to TRBJ2-3; 10 bases match TRBD1. The germline CDR1 and CDR2 sequences are SEHNR and FQNEAQ (reference sequence). The CDR3 loop spans 15 amino acids. Trimming cost V 5 bases and J 4 bases; bases outside gene matches: 6. DNA of the CDR3: TGTGCCAGCAGCCCCGACAGGGGGCCGGCAGATACGCAGTATTTT. Amino acids: CASSPDRGPADTQYF.

This clone was detected once. The chain has TRBV19 and TRBJ2-7; 7 nucleotides align to TRBD1. Germline values: CDR1 LNHDA, CDR2 SQIVND (reference sequence). The V segment lost 10 bases and the J segment 2 bases; nucleotides outside the gene matches: 11. The CDR3 is made up of 14 amino acids. The CDR3 loop is CATSRQGGPYEQYF. In DNA, the CDR3 is TGTGCCACTTCAAGACAGGGTGGGCCCTACGAGCAGTACTTC.

V gene TRBV28 combines with J gene TRBJ2-3, with D uncertain. Trimming cost V 5 bases and J 2 bases, with 14 bases left between them. Germline CDR1 is MDHEN and CDR2 is SYDVKM. The CDR3 is 15 residues long. CDR3 sequence (DNA): TGTGCCAGCAGTGCCCAAAAGAGGAACACAGATACGCAGTATTTT. Its translation is CASSAQKRNTDTQYF.

This clone came up once. The CDR3 here is CASSLDRSNEKLFF. The CDR3 coding sequence is TGTGCCAGCAGCTTGGACAGAAGTAATGAAAAACTGTTTTTT. The chain uses TRBV5-4 and TRBJ1-4; no definite D call. The CDR3 has 14 residues. CDR1 and CDR2 (germline): SGHNT, YYREEE (reference sequence). Trimming took 0 bases from V and 4 from J, leaving 7 bases between them.

The chain has TRBV5-8 and TRBJ2-3, with 8 bases aligning to TRBD2. With V trimmed by 4 bases and J by 7 bases, 8 bases remained unmatched. Germline V gives CDR1 SGHTS, CDR2 YDEGEE. This CDR3 is built from 14 residues. The CDR3, as DNA: TGTGCCAGCAGCCCCGGGACTAGGGGCAATACGCAGTATTTT. Translated, it gives CASSPGTRGNTQYF.

The rearrangement links TRBV6-4 to TRBJ2-3; 10 bases match TRBD1. The CDR3 has 15 residues. CDR1 is MRHNA and CDR2 is SNTAGT in the germline V gene. The ends lost 2 bases at V and 1 base at J; junction bases unmatched: 0. DNA of the CDR3: TGTGCCAGCAGTGACGGGACAGGGGGCACAGATACGCAGTATTTT. The encoded protein is CASSDGTGGTDTQYF.

This clone has only one observation. The rearrangement joins TRBV10-1 to TRBJ2-2; D is uncertain. The V and J ends lost 1 base and 1 base respectively, with 7 bases between them. Per the germline V gene, CDR1 is WNHNN and CDR2 is SYGVQD (reference sequence). This CDR3 comprises 15 residues. CDR3 DNA: TGCGCCAGCAGTGAGTTGATGGGGAACACCGGGGAGCTGTTTTTT. Encoded protein: CASSELMGNTGELFF.

This chain connects TRBV6-1 to TRBJ1-1, with no clear D. Germline CDR1 and CDR2: MNHNS and SASEGT. V lost 6 bases and J lost 2, with 10 bases in between. The CDR3 has 13 residues. For the CDR3, the DNA is TGTGCCAGCAGAGGGATGGGTAACACTGAAGCTTTCTTT. It is translated as CASRGMGNTEAFF.

The chain carries TRBV18 and TRBJ1-5; tentatively, D is TRBD1 (5 bases). The germline V gene has CDR1 KGHSH and CDR2 LQKENI. The CDR3 contains 16 residues. V lost 3 bases and J lost 5, with 17 bases in between. CDR3 DNA sequence: TGTGCCAGCTCACCGGATTTTGGGGGTGGGCATCAGCCCCAGCATTTT. This codes for CASSPDFGGGHQPQHF.

The chain employs TRBV19 and TRBJ1-5; 10 bases match TRBD1. Trimming removed 4 bases from V and 2 bases from J; junction bases left unmatched: 8. CDR3 length equals 17 residues. In germline, CDR1 is LNHDA, CDR2 SQIVND (reference sequence). The CDR3 here is CASSNRDRGRGNQPQHF. The DNA for the CDR3 is TGTGCCAGTAGTAACCGGGACAGGGGAAGGGGCAATCAGCCCCAGCATTTT.

This chain uses TRBV28 with TRBJ2-1, with a possible D match to TRBD1 (6 bases). There are 15 residues in the CDR3. From germline, CDR1 is MDHEN and CDR2 SYDVKM. V was trimmed by 3 bases and J by 12 bases, leaving 21 bases between them. CDR3 sequence reads: CASSFYRGKTDPQFF. CDR3 nucleotide sequence: TGTGCCAGCAGTTTTTATAGGGGGAAGACTGATCCGCAGTTCTTC.

The rearrangement links TRBV7-9 to TRBJ1-4; 9 bases agree with TRBD1. The germline gives CDR1 SEHNR, CDR2 FQNEAQ (reference sequence). V was clipped by 3 bases and J by 7 bases; unmatched bases: 6. The CDR3 runs 15 residues. CDR3 amino acids: CASSLGDRAGEKLFF. CDR3 DNA sequence: TGTGCCAGCAGCTTGGGGGACAGGGCTGGTGAAAAACTGTTTTTT.

This chain connects TRBV5-1 to TRBJ2-5; TRBD2 aligns across 11 bases. This CDR3 region has 17 residues. Germline values: CDR1 SGHRS, CDR2 YFSETQ. The junction had 8 bases not matched to a gene; V was cut back by 0 bases and J by 4 bases. CDR3 DNA sequence: TGCGCCAGCAGCTTGGGCCTAGCGGGGGGCTCGGGAGAGACCCAGTACTTC. Its translation is CASSLGLAGGSGETQYF.